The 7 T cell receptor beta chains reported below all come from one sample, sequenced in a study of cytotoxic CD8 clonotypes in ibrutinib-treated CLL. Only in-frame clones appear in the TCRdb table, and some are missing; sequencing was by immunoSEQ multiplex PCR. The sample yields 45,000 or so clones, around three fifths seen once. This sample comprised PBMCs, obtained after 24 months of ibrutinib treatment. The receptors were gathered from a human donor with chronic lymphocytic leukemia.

The CDR3 loop is CATSRESNTEAFF. CDR3 nucleotides: TGTGCCACCAGCAGAGAGTCGAACACTGAAGCTTTCTTT. The gene calls are TRBV15 and TRBJ1-1; D is undetermined. V was pared by 0 bases and J by 1 base, with 3 bases between. Germline V gene data show CDR1 as LNHNV and CDR2 as YYDKDF (reference sequence). The CDR3 sequence is 13 residues long.

CDR3 region: CASSGATNEKLFF. CDR3 sequence (DNA): TGTGCCAGCTCGGGGGCAACTAATGAAAAACTGTTTTTT. The rearrangement joins TRBV18 to TRBJ1-4, with D possibly TRBD1 on 5 matching bases. Trimming cost V 6 bases and J 0 bases, with 5 bases left between them. Germline values: CDR1 KGHSH, CDR2 LQKENI. The CDR3 contains 13 residues.

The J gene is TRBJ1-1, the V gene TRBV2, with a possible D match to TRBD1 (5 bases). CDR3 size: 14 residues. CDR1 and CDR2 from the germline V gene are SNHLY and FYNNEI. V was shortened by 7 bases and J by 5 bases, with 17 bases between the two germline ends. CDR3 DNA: TGTGCCAGCAAGGGCCGGGGCGTTATGACTGAAGCTTTCTTT. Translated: CASKGRGVMTEAFF.

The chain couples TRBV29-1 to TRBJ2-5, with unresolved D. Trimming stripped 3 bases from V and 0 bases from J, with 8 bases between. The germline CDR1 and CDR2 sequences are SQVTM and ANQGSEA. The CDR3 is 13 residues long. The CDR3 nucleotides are TGCAGCGTTGACATGGGGAACCAAGAGACCCAGTACTTC. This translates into CSVDMGNQETQYF.

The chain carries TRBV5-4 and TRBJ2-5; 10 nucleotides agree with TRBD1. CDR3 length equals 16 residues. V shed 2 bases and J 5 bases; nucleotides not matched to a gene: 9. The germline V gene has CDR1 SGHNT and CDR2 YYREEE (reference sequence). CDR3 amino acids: CASSLSIGTGDETQYF. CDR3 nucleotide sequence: TGTGCCAGCAGCTTATCTATCGGGACAGGGGATGAGACCCAGTACTTC.

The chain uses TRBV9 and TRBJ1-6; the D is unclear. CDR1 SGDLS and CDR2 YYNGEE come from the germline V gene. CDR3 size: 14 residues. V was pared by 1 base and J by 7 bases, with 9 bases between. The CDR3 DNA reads TGTGCCAGCAGCGTAACGTCTGCGAATTCACCCCTCCACTTT. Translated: CASSVTSANSPLHF.

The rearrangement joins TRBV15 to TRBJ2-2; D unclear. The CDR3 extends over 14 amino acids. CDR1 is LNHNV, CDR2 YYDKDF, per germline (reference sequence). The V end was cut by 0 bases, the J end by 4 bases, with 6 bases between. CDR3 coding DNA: TGTGCCACCAGCAGAGATAGGACCACCGGGGAGCTGTTTTTT. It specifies CATSRDRTTGELFF. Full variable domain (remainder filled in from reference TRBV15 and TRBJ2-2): DAMVIQNPRYQVTQFGKPVTLSCSQTLNHNVMYWYQQKSSQAPKLLFHYYDKDFNNEADTPDNFQSRRPNTSFCFLDIRSPGLGDTAMYLCATSRDRTTGELFFGEGSRLTVL.